This T cell receptor beta chain came from a study of T cells in Graves' hyperthyroidism and ophthalmopathy. Findings of the study overall: The majority of expanded thyroid clonotypes above 0.001 also appeared in blood.

Germline V CDR1 and CDR2: SGHTA, FQGNSA. V lost 5 bases and J lost 4; bases outside the gene matches: 7. The CDR3 has 15 residues. The table lists this clonotype with many counts. Its antigen is as yet unknown. Stable Graves' hyperthyroidism meant no ophthalmopathy progression within 18 months. Diagnoses were established using clinical symptoms, serum thyroxine and TRAb, thyroid ultrasound and orbital computed tomography. Researchers amplified the TCR beta CDR3 regions from RNA transcripts. First-round RT-PCR with HTBI primers amplified the TCR CDR3 region. Each CDR3 protein gets one entry after TCRdb re-called the multiplex PCR reads with MiXCR. The sample records over 700,000 distinct CDR3 sequences, 30% to 40% being singletons.

The specimen sequenced was blood. This receptor was taken from a woman in her thirties or forties with Graves' hyperthyroidism. The gene calls are TRBV7-2 and TRBJ2-7; TRBD2 matches at 11 bases. The CDR3, as DNA: TGTGCCAGCAGCCTACAACTAGCGGGGGAATACGAGCAGTACTTC. Translation: CASSLQLAGEYEQYF.